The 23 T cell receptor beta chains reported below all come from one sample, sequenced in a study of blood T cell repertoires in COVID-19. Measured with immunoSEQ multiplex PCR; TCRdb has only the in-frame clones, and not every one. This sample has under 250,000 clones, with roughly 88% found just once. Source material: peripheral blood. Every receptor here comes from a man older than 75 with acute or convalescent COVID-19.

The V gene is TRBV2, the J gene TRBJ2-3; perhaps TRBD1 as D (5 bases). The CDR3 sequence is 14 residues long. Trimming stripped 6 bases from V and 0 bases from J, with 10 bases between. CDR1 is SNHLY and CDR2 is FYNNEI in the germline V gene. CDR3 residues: CASRVGVSTDTQYF. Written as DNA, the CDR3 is TGTGCCAGCAGGGTAGGGGTGAGCACAGATACGCAGTATTTT.

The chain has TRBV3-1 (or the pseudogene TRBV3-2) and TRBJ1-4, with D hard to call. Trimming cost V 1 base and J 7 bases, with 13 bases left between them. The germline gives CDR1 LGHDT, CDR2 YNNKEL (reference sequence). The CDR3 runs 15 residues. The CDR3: CASSQVAGSGEKLFF. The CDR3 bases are TGTGCCAGCAGCCAAGTAGCGGGGAGTGGTGAAAAACTGTTTTTT.

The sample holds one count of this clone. The CDR3 spells CASSQEWGPGGDTQYF. CDR3 DNA: TGCGCCAGCAGCCAAGAATGGGGGCCAGGGGGGGATACGCAGTATTTT. The chain combines TRBV4-3 with TRBJ2-3; D is possibly TRBD1 (7 bases). Trimming removed 0 bases at V and 6 bases at J, with 16 bases between. The CDR3 extends over 16 amino acids. Germline values: CDR1 LGHNA, CDR2 YSLEER.

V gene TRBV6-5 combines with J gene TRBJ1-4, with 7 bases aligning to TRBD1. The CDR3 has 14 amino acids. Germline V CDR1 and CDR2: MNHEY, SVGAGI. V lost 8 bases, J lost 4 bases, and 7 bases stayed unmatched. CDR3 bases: TGTGCCAGCGCCCGACAGGGAGATAATGAAAAACTGTTTTTT. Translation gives CASARQGDNEKLFF.

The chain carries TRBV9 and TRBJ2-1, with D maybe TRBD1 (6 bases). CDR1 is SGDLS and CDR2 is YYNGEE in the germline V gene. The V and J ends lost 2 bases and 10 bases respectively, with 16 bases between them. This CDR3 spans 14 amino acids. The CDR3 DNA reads TGTGCCAGCAGCGTCCTACAGGGTCTCGGGGAGCAGTTCTTC. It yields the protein CASSVLQGLGEQFF.

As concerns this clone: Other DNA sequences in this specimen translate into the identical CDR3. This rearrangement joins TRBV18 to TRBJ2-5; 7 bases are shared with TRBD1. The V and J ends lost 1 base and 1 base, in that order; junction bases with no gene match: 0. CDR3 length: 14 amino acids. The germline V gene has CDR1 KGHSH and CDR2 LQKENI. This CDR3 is CASSPRDSQETQYF. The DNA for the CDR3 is TGTGCCAGCTCACCACGGGACAGCCAAGAGACCCAGTACTTC. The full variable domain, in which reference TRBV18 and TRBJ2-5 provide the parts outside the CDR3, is NAGVMQNPRHLVRRRGQEARLRCSPMKGHSHVYWYRQLPEEGLKFMVYLQKENIIDESGMPKERFSAEFPKEGPSILRIQQVVRGDSAAYFCASSPRDSQETQYFGPGTRLLVL.

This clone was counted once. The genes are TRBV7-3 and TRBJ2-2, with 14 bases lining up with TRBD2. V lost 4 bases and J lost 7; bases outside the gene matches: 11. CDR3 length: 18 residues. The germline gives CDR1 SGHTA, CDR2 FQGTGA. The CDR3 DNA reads TGTGCCAGCAGCTACGGGACTAGCGGGGGCCCAAAGAGCGGGGAGCTGTTTTTT. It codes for CASSYGTSGGPKSGELFF.

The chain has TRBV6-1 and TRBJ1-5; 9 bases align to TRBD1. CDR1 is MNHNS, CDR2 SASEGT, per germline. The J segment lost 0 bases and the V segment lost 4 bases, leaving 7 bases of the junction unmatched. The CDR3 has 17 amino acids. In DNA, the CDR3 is TGTGCCAGCAGTGCTGCGGGGACAGGGCGTAGCAATCAGCCCCAGCATTTT. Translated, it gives CASSAAGTGRSNQPQHF.

CDR3 protein: CASRGAYTDTQYF. The CDR3 DNA reads as TGTGCCAGCAGGGGGGCATATACAGATACGCAGTATTTT. The J gene is TRBJ2-3, the V gene TRBV28; TRBD1 is a possible D gene (6 bases). The CDR3 sequence is 13 residues long. Trimming took 6 bases from V and 3 from J, leaving 10 bases between them. Germline CDR1 and CDR2: MDHEN and SYDVKM.

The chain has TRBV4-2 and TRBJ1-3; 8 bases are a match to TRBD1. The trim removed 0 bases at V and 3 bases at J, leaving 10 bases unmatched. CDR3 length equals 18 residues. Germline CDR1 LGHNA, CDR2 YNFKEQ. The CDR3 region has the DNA TGTGCCAGCAGCCAAGATCAGGACACAGGGGGGTTTGGAAACACCATATATTTT. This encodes CASSQDQDTGGFGNTIYF.

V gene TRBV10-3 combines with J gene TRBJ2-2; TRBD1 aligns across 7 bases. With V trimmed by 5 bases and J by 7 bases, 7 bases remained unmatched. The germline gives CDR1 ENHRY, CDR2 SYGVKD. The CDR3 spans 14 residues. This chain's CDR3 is CAISPQGLGGELFF. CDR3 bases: TGTGCCATCAGTCCACAGGGGTTAGGCGGGGAGCTGTTTTTT.

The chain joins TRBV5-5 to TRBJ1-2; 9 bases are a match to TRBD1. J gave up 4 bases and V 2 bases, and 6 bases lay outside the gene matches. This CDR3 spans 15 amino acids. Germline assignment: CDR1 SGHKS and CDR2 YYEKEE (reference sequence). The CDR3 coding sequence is TGTGCCAGCAGCTTCGAGGGGACAGGGCCCTATGGCTACACCTTC. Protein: CASSFEGTGPYGYTF.

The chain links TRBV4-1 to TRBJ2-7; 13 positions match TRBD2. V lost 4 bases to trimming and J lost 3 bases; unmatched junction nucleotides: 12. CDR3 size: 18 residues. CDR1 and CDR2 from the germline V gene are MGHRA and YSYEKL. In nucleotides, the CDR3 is TGCGCCAGCAGCCCGGGACTAGCGGGGCTAGGGGTTCTCTACGAGCAGTACTTC. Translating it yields CASSPGLAGLGVLYEQYF.

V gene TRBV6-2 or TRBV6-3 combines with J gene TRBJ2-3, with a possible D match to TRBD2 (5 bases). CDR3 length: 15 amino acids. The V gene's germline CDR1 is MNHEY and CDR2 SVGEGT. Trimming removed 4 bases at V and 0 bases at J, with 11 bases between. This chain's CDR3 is CASSSRRTSTDTQYF. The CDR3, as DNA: TGTGCCAGCAGTTCCAGGAGGACTAGCACAGATACGCAGTATTTT.

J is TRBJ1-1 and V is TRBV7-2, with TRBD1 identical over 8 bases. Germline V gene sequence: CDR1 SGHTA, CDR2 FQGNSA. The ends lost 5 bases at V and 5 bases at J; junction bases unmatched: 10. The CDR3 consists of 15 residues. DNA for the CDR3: TGTGCCAGCAGCCTACATAAAACAGGGGGAACTGAAGCTTTCTTT. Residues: CASSLHKTGGTEAFF.

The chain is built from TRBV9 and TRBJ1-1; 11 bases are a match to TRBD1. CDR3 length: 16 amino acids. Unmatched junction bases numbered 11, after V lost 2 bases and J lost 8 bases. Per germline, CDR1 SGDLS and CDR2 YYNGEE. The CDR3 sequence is CASSVYVGQGAEEAFF. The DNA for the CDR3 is TGTGCCAGCAGCGTCTACGTAGGACAGGGGGCAGAAGAAGCTTTCTTT.

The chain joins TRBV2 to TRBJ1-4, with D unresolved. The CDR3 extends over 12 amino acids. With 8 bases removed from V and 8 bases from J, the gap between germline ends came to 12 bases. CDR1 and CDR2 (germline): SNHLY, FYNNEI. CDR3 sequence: CASGREGEKLFF. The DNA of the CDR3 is TGTGCCAGCGGGAGGGAAGGCGAAAAACTGTTTTTT.

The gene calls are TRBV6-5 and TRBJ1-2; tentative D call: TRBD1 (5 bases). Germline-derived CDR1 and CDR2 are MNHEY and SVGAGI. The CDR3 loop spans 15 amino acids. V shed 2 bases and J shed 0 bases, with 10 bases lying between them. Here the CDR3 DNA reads TGTGCCAGCAGTTACAACAGGAGACCTAACTATGGCTACACCTTC. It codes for CASSYNRRPNYGYTF.

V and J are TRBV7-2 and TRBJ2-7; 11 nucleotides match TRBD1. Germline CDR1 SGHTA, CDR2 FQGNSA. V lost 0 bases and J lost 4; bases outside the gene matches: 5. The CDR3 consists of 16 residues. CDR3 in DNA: TGTGCCAGCAGCTTAGCCGGGACAGGGGGTGTTTACGAGCAGTACTTC. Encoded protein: CASSLAGTGGVYEQYF.

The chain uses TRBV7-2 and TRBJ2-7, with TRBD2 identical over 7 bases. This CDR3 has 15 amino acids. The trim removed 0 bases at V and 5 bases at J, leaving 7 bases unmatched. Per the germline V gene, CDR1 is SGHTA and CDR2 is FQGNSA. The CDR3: CASSLAGGRAHEQYF. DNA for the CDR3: TGTGCCAGCAGCTTAGCGGGTGGGAGGGCCCACGAGCAGTACTTC.

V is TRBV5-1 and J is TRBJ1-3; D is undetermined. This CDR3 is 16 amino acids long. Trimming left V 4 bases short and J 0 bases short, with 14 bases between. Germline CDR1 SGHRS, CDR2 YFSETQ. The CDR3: CASSRSSVASGNTIYF. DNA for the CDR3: TGCGCCAGCAGCCGAAGTTCAGTAGCCTCTGGAAACACCATATATTTT.

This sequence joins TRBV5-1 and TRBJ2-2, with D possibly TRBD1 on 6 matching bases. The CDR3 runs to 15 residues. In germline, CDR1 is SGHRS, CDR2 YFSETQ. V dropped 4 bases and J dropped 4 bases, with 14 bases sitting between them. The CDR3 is CASSVTQGVTGELFF. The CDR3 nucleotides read TGCGCCAGCAGCGTCACACAGGGTGTCACCGGGGAGCTGTTTTTT.

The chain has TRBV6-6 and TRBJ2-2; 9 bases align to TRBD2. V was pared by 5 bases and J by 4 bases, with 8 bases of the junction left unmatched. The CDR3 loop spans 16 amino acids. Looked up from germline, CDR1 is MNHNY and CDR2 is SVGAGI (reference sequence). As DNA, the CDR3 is TGTGCCAGCAGTCGAAATAGCGGGAGTGGCACCGGGGAGCTGTTTTTT. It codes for CASSRNSGSGTGELFF.